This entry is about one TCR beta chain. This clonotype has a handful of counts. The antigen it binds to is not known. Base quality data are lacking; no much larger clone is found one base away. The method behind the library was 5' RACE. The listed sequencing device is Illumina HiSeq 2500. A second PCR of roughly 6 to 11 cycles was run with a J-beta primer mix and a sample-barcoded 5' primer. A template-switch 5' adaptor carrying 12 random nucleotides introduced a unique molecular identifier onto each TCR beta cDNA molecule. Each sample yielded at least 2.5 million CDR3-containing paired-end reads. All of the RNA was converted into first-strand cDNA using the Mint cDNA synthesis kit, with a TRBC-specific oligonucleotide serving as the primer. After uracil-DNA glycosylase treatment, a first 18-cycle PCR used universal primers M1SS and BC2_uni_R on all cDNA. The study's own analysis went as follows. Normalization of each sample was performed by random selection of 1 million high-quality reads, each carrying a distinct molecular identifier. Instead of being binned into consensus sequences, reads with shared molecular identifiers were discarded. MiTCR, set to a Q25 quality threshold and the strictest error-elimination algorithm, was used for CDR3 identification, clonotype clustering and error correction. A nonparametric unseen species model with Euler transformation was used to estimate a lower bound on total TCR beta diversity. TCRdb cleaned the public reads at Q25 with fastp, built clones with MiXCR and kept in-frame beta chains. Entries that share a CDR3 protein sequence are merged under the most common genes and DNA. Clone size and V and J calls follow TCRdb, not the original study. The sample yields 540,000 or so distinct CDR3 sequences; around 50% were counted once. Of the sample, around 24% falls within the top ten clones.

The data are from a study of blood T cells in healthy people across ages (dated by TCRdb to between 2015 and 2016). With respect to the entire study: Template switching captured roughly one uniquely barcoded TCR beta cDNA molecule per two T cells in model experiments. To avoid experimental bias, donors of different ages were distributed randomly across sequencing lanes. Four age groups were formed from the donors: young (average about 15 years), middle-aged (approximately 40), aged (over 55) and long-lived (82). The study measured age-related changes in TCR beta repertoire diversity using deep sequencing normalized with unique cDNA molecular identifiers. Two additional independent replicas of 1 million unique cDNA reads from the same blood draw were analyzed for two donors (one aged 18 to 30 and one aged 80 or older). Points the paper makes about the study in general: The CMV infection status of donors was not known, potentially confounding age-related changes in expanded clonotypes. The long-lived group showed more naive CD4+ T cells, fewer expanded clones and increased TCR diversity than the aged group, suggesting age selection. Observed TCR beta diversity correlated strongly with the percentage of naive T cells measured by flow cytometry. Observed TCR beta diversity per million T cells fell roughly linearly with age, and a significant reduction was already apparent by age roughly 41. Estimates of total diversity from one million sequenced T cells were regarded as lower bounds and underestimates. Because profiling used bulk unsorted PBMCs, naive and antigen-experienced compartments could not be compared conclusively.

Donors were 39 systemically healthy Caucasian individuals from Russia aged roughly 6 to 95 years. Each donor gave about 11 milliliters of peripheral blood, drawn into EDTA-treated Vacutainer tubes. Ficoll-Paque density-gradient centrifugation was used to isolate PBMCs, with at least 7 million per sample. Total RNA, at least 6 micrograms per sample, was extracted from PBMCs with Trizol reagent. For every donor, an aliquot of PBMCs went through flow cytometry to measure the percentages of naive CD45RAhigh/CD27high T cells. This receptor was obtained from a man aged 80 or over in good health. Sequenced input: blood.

The nucleotides read TGTGCCAGCAGCGCGTTCCCCGGGACAGGGATAGAGACCCAGTACTTC. This codes for CASSAFPGTGIETQYF. The chain joins TRBV7-6 to TRBJ2-5; 9 central bases correspond to TRBD1. V loses 5 bases at its end and J loses 4 bases; junction bases beyond the gene matches: 11. Measured from the cysteine to the phenylalanine, the CDR3 is 16 residues long. Left in the record is the CDR3 DNA by itself, 48 bases read in frame from the first base. From a lookup of the germline V gene, CDR1 and CDR2 are SGHVS and FNYEAQ. Extended through the reference TRBV7-6 and TRBJ2-5 proteins, this CDR3 yields the full variable domain: GAGVSQSPRYKVTKRGQDVALRCDPISGHVSLYWYRQALGQGPEFLTYFNYEAQQDKSGLPNDRFSAERPEGSISTLTIQRTEQRDSAMYRCASSAFPGTGIETQYFGPGTRLLVL.